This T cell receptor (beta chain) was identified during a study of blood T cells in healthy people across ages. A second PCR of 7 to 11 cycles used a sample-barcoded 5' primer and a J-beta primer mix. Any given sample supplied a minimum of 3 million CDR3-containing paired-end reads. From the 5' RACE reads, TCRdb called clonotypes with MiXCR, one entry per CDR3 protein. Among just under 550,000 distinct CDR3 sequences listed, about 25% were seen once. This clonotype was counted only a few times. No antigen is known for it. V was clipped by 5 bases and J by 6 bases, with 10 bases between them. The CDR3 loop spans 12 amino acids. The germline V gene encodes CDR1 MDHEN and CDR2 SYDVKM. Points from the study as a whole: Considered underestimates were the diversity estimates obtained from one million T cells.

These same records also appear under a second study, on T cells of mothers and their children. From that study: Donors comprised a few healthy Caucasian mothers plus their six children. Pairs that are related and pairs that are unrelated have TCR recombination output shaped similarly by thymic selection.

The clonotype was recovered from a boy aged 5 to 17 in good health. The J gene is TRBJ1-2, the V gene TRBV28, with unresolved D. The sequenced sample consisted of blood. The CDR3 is CASSLRTDGYTF. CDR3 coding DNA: TGTGCCAGCAGTCTCCGGACCGATGGCTACACCTTC.